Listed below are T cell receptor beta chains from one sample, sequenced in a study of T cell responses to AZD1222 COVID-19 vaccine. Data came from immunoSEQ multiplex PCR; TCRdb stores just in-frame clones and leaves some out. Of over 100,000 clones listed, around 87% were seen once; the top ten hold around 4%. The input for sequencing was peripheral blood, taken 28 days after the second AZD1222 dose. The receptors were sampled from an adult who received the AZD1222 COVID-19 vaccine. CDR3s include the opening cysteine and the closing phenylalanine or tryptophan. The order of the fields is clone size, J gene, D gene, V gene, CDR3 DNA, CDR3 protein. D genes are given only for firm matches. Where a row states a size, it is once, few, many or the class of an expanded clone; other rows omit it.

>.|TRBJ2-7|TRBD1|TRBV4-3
TGCGCCAGCAGCCAAGGGAGGGGACAGGGGTACCACGAGCAGTACTTC
CASSQGRGQGYHEQYF
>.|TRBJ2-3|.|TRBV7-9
TGTGCCAGCAGCAACGGACAATTAGGGACGCAGTATTTT
CASSNGQLGTQYF
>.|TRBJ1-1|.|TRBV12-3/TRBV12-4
TGTGCCAGCAGCCCTCAATACACTGAAGCTTTCTTT
CASSPQYTEAFF
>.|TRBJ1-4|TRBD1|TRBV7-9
TGTGCCAGCAGCTCAGACTCGACAGGGGATCGTGAAAAACTGTTTTTT
CASSSDSTGDREKLFF
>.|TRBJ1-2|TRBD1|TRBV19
TGTGCCAGTAGAGAGAGCGACAGGGTCGGAAGCTATGGCTACACCTTC
CASRESDRVGSYGYTF
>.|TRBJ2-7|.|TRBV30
TGTGCCTGGAGTTCAGGGAGCTCCTACGAGCAGTACTTC
CAWSSGSSYEQYF
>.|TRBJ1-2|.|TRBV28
TGTGCCACCTGGAGTTGGGTGAAAAACTATGGCTACACCTTC
CATWSWVKNYGYTF
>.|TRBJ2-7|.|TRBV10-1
TGCGCCAGCTCGAGGGGATACGAGCAGTACTTC
CASSRGYEQYF
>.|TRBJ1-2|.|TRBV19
TGTGCCAGTAGTCTCTCTCTCCCCTCGTTGCGCAGGGGCGATGGCTACACCTTC
CASSLSLPSLRRGDGYTF
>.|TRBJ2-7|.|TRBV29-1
TGCAGCGTTGAGACTAGAGTTGGGTCCTACGAGCAGTACTTC
CSVETRVGSYEQYF
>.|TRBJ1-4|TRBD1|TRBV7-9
TGTGCCAGCAGCCCCGGGGACAGGGGGCGCAGGGAAAAACTGTTTTTT
CASSPGDRGRREKLFF
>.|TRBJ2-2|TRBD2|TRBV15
TGTGCCACCAGCCACTCTAGGGCTAGCGGGAGGGTCCCGTACACCGGGGAGCTGTTTTTT
CATSHSRASGRVPYTGELFF
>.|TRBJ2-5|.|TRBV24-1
TGTGCCACCAGTGATCAGCGGGGGCCGGGACAGTCCCAAGAGACCCAGTACTTC
CATSDQRGPGQSQETQYF
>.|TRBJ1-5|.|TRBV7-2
TGTGCCAGCAGCTTCGGGGGAACGAGTCAGCCCCAGCATTTT
CASSFGGTSQPQHF
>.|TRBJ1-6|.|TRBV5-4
TGTGCCAGCAGCTTCTCAGGCCTAATTAATTCACCCCTCCACTTT
CASSFSGLINSPLHF
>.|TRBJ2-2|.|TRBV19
TGTGCCAGTACGGGAGGGGGCGTCACCGGGGAGCTGTTTTTT
CASTGGGVTGELFF
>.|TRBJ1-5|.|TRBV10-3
TGTGCCATCAGTGAGTCGCAAGGCCTGGTCAATCAGCCCCAGCATTTT
CAISESQGLVNQPQHF
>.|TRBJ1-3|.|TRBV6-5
TGTGCCAGCAGTTTTGGGGGAATAGGAAACACCATATATTTT
CASSFGGIGNTIYF
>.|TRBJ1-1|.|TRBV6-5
TGTGCCAGCAGTCAGGGCACAGAAGCTTTCTTT
CASSQGTEAFF
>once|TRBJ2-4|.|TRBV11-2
TGTGCCAGCAGCTTCCGGGACCCAAGGGACATTCAGTACTTC
CASSFRDPRDIQYF
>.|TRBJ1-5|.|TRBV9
TGTGCCAGCGGAGGGGAGTTCCAGCCCCAGCATTTT
CASGGEFQPQHF
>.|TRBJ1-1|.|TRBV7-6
TGTGCCAGCAGCTTAGCCATGAACACTGAAGCTTTCTTT
CASSLAMNTEAFF
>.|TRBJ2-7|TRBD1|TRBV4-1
TGCGCCAGCAGCCGAGACAGGGGGCTATCCTACGAGCAGTACTTC
CASSRDRGLSYEQYF
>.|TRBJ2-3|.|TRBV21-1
TGTGCCAGCAGCAAAGAGGGACTAGCGGGGGTTCCCACAGATACGCAGTATTTT
CASSKEGLAGVPTDTQYF
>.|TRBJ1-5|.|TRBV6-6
TGTGCCAGCAGTCAAAATCAGCCCCAGCATTTT
CASSQNQPQHF
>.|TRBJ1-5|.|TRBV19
TGTGCCAGTAGTATCACCGGTAGCAATCAGCCCCAGCATTTT
CASSITGSNQPQHF
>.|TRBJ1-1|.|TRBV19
TGTGCCAGTAGTATAGAGGTGGGGAACACTGAAGCTTTCTTT
CASSIEVGNTEAFF
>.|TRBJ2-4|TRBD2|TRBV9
TGTGCCAGCAGCCGGACTAGCGGGGACAAAAACATTCAGTACTTC
CASSRTSGDKNIQYF
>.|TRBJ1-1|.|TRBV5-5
TGTGCCAGCAGCTTATCCGTGGGGAACACTGAAGCTTTCTTT
CASSLSVGNTEAFF
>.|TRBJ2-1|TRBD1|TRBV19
TGTGCCAGTAGTATAGATAAGCGGACAGGGAACTGGGATGAGCAGTTCTTC
CASSIDKRTGNWDEQFF
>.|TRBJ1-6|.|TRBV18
TGTGCCAGCTCACCACCGGAGGGTTCACCCCTCCACTTT
CASSPPEGSPLHF
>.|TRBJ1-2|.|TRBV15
TGTGCCACCAGCAGAGAGAAGGGATCCTATGGCTACACCTTC
CATSREKGSYGYTF
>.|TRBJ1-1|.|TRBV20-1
TGCAGTGCTAGTATACAGCTTGAAGCTTTCTTT
CSASIQLEAFF
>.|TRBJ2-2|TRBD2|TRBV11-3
TGTGCCAGCAGCCCCCGGGATACGGGGGGGGTCACCGGGGAGCTGTTTTTT
CASSPRDTGGVTGELFF
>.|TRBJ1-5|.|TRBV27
TGTGCCAGCAGTTTATCAGGCTTTCGGGATCAGCCCCAGCATTTT
CASSLSGFRDQPQHF
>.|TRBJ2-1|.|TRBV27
TGTGCCAGCAGTTTCGCACGGGAGCGAGTCAGCTCCTACAATGAGCAGTTCTTC
CASSFARERVSSYNEQFF
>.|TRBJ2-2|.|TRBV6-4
TGTGCCAGCAGTGAATCGGACGGAAACACCGGGGAGCTGTTTTTT
CASSESDGNTGELFF